This section outlines one TCR beta chain sequence together with its context. As yet, its antigen is unknown. After removal of 4 bases from V and 5 bases from J, the junction contained 7 bases not matched to a gene. CDR3 length equals 15 residues. Germline CDR1 and CDR2: WSHSY and SAAADI. RNA transcripts gave rise to amplified TCR beta CDR3 regions. Researchers ran a first-round RT-PCR on the TCR CDR3 using the HTBI primer set. Via MiXCR, TCRdb re-called the multiplex PCR reads, giving one row per CDR3 protein. Among 300,000 to 350,000 distinct CDR3 sequences listed, 21% were seen once. The data were obtained in a study of T cells in Graves' hyperthyroidism and ophthalmopathy. Points from the study as a whole: Among clonotypes expanded in thyroid above 0.001, most were also found in blood. A model of 13 V-J features distinguished ophthalmopathy from stable hyperthyroidism.

The V and J genes are TRBV10-2 and TRBJ2-7; TRBD1 agrees at 11 bases. The sample was blood. The source is a woman aged 50 to 60 with Graves' hyperthyroidism. DNA of the CDR3: TGCGCCAGCAGTGTAGCCGGACAGGGGGCCCACGAGCAGTACTTC. Its translation: CASSVAGQGAHEQYF.